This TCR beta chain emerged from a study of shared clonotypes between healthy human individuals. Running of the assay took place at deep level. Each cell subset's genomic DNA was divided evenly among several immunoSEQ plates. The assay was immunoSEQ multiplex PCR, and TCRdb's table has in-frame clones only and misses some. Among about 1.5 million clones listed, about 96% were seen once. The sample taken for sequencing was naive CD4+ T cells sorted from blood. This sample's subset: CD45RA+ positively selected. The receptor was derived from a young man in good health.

DNA of the CDR3: TGTGCCAGCAGCTTGGATCTGAACACTGAAGCTTTCTTT. Translated, it gives CASSLDLNTEAFF. The chain carries TRBV7-6 and TRBJ1-1; D unresolved. The germline V gene encodes CDR1 SGHVS and CDR2 FNYEAQ. The CDR3 spans 13 residues. Trimming took off 3 bases at V and 0 bases at J, with 5 bases between the two ends.